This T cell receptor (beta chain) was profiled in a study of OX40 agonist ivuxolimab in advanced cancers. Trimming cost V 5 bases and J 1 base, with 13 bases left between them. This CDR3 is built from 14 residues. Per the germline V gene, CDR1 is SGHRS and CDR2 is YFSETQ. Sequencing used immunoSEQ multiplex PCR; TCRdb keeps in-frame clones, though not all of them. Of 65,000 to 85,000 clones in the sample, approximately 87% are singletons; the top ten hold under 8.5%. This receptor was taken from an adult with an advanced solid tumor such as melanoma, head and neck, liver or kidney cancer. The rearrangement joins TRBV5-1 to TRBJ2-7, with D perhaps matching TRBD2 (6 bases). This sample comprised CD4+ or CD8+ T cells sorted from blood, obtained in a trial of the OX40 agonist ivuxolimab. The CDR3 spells CASSLGRISYEQYF. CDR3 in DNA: TGCGCCAGCAGTCTGGGGAGGATTTCCTACGAGCAGTACTTC.